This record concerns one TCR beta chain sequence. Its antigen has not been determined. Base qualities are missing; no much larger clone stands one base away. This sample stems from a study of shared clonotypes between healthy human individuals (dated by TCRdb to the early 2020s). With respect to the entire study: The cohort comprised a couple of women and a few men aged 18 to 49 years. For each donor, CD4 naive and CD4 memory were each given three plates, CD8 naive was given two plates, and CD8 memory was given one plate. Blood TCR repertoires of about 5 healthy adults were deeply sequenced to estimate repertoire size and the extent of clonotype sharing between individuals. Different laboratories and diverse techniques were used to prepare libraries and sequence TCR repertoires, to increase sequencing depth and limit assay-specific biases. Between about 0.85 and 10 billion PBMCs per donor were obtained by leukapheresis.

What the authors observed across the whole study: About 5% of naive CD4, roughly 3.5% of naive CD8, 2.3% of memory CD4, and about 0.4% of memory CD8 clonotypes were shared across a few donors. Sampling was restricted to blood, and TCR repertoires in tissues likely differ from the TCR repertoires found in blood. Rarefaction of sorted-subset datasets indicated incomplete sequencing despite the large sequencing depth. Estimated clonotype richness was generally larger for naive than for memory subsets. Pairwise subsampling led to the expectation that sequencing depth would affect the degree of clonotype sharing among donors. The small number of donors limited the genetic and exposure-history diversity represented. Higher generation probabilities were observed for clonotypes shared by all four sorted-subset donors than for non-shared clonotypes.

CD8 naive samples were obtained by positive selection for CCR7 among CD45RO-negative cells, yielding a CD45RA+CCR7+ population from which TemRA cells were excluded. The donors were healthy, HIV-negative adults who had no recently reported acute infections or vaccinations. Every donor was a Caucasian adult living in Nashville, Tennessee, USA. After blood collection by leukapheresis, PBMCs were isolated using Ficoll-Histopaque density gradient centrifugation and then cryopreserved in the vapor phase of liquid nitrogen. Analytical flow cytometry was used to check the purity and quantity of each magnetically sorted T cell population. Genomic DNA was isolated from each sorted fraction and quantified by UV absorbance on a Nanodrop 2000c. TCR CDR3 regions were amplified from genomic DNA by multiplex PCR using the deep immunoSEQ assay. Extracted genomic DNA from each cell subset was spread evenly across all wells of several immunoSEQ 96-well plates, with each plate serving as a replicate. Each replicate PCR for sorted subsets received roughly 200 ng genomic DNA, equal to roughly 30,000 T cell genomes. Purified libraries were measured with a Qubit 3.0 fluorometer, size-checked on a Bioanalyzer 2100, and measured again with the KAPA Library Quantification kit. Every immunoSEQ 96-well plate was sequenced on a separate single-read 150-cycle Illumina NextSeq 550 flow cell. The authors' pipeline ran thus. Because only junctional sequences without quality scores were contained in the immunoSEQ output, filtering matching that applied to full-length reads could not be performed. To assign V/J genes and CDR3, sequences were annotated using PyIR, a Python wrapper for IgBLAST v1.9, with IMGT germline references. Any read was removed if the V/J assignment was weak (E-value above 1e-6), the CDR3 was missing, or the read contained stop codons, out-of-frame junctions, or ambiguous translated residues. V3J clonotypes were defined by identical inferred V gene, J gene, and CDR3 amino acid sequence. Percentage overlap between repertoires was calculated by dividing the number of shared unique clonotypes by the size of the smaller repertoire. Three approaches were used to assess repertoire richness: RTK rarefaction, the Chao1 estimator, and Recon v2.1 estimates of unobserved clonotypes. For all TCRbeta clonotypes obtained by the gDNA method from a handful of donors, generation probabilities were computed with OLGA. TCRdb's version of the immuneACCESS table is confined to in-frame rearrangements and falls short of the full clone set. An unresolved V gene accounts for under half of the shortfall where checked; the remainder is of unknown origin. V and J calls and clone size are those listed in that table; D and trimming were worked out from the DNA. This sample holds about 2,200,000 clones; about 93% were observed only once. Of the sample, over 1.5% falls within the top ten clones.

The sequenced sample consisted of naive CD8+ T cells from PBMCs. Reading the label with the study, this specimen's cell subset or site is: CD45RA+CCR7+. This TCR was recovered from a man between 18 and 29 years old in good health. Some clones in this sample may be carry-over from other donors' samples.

DNA sequence: TGTGCCAGCAGCTTAATCTTCCCCAATGAGCAGTTCTTC. Translated, this gives CASSLIFPNEQFF. The chain uses TRBV7-2 and TRBJ2-1, with the D gene too uncertain to name. The V and J ends are trimmed by 2 bases and 6 bases, leaving 8 bases between them. Reading the germline V gene gives CDR1 SGHTA and CDR2 FQGNSA. Its CDR3 holds 13 amino acids, cysteine through phenylalanine. Only the CDR3 DNA stays, 39 bases, in frame from base 1.